This T cell receptor beta chain comes out of a study of PD-1 blockade in classical Hodgkin lymphoma. General study findings and limits: There was a significant rise in CD4+ TCR diversity by C4D1, with no such rise for CD8+. At baseline, newly diagnosed patients reportedly showed less TCR diversity than healthy donors.

Every one of the patients relapsed after autologous stem cell transplantation (brentuximab vedotin exposure was variable). Each best response was a complete response, a partial response or progressive disease. On this clone itself: The antigen is undetermined.

Assay used: immunoSEQ multiplex PCR; TCRdb lists only in-frame clones, some missing. The table lists under 100,000 clones, approximately 80% of them singletons, with 9% to 15% in the top ten. The CDR3 length is 15 residues. Trimming took 6 bases from V and 7 from J, leaving 16 bases between them. CDR1 SNHLY and CDR2 FYNNEI come from the germline V gene. V and J are TRBV2 and TRBJ1-6; D is perhaps TRBD1 (5 bases). The sample here was peripheral blood mononuclear cells (PBMCs), taken at baseline. The TCR comes from a human donor with classical Hodgkin lymphoma. CDR3 nucleotides: TGTGCCAGCAGCCCCGCCGGGGCGGTAAATTCACCCCTCCACTTT. Protein: CASSPAGAVNSPLHF.